The clone carrying this TCR beta chain was seen only a few times. What it recognizes is unknown. Here immunoSEQ multiplex PCR was the method, and the copy in TCRdb shows in-frame clones only, minus some. The sample records about 680,000 clones, 89% being singletons. Treatment denoted: some 19 received Ad26.COV2.S at low or high dose, single or two shots; 5 received placebo; per-sample allocation not given. The samples were gathered on day 63 after the first injection of vaccine or placebo. At a Boston site, the person donating was an adult of 18-55 years. Built on an Ad26 vector, the vaccine expressed Wuhan-strain SARS-CoV-2 spike. This sample is drawn from a study of Ad26.COV2.S vaccination and SARS-CoV-2 variants. Overall study context: Participants got Ad26.COV2.S intramuscularly, once or twice 56 days apart.

V lost 3 bases and J 2 bases, leaving 14 bases between the germline ends. This CDR3 contains 15 residues. Looked up from germline, CDR1 is DFQATT and CDR2 is SNEGSKA (reference sequence). Study-wide points: Those who received the vaccine showed greater spike-specific TCR breadth than those given placebo.

The TCR sequence derives from a person aged 18 to 59 who received the Ad26.COV2.S COVID-19 vaccine or a placebo. Specimen: peripheral blood, collected in a trial of Ad26.COV2.S vaccine versus placebo. V and J are TRBV20-1 and TRBJ1-5; no reliable D call. For the CDR3, the DNA is TGCAGTGCTAGTTTGCAAACCTCGGGCAATCAGCCCCAGCATTTT. Translating gives CSASLQTSGNQPQHF.